These T cell receptor beta chains were read from a single sample in a study of blood T cell repertoires in COVID-19. Clones were read by immunoSEQ multiplex PCR, and TCRdb kept only the in-frame ones, dropping some. This table has a few hundred thousand clones, 86% appearing once. Sequencing was performed on peripheral blood. These receptors originate from an elderly man with acute or convalescent COVID-19. The conserved cysteine and the conserved F or W are not part of the CDR3 here. D genes are given only for firm matches. The size entry is marked missing in some rows and otherwise reads once, few, many or a size class.

CDR3aa,abundance,v_gene,d_gene
ASEGFGYGYT,NA,TRBV19,NA
ASSPQVGPTNYGYT,NA,TRBV9,NA
ASSITGTPIETQY,NA,TRBV19,NA
SVREGRNQPQH,NA,TRBV29-1,NA
ASSQPPGTGNNSPLH,NA,TRBV6-6,TRBD1
ASSLAGGDETQY,NA,TRBV5-4,TRBD2
ASSPEGQTKNIQY,once,TRBV18,NA
ASSLRSGDQPQH,NA,TRBV5-1,NA
ASSALTRTGNTEAF,NA,TRBV9,TRBD1
ASSPTGAGNQPQH,NA,TRBV4-1,TRBD1
ASSQDLGGNSPLH,NA,TRBV4-3,NA
ASSSTGTGGPKNIQY,NA,TRBV5-8,TRBD1
ASSSKTAMNTEAF,NA,TRBV6-5,NA
ASSRTREGVAQY,NA,TRBV3-1/TRBV3-2,TRBD2
ASSQQGVQETQY,NA,TRBV5-4,TRBD1
ASSRDLSYEQY,NA,TRBV7-8,NA
SVAGAGINEKLF,NA,TRBV29-1,NA
ASSKFEQSSYEQY,once,TRBV4-1,NA
ASSSPRGQGRNTIY,NA,TRBV19,TRBD1
ASSLWAGAGNEQF,NA,TRBV5-1,TRBD2
ASSLEQGISYNSPLH,NA,TRBV5-1,NA
ASSLGLAAREEQF,NA,TRBV7-2,NA
ASSLAPGISTDTQY,NA,TRBV5-5,NA
ASSLEGQGNYGYT,few,TRBV11-1,TRBD1
SVGRGGTDTQY,NA,TRBV29-1,TRBD2
ASSQTLATNEKLF,NA,TRBV4-2,NA
ASSLAGYGYT,NA,TRBV13,NA
ASSIRQVNQPQH,NA,TRBV19,NA
ASSLEASGGVDAKNIQY,NA,TRBV7-6,TRBD2
ASSLDSLSGNTIY,few,TRBV7-6,NA
ASSPWTGGRRKLF,NA,TRBV27,TRBD1
ASSSSAGGGGHEQY,NA,TRBV27,NA
ASIGTGLAYNEQF,NA,TRBV6-5,TRBD1
ASSGTSGEREQF,NA,TRBV9,TRBD2
SASRLLNSPLH,NA,TRBV20-1,NA
ASRTAGLYGYT,NA,TRBV28,NA
ASSKPGFYEQY,few,TRBV5-1,NA
ASSLWQGVTF,few,TRBV12-3/TRBV12-4,TRBD1
ASSFRTGLTKNIQY,NA,TRBV19,TRBD2